The 7 T cell receptor beta chains in this list originate from one sample, sequenced in a study of blood T cell repertoires in COVID-19. The table came from immunoSEQ multiplex PCR; TCRdb's copy has only in-frame clones and leaves some out. The sample shows roughly 330,000 clones, about nine tenths of them seen only once. The sample taken for sequencing was peripheral blood. These receptors came from a man in his thirties or forties with COVID-19, enrolled during active disease.

This sequence joins TRBV10-3 and TRBJ2-3; 8 nucleotides match TRBD1. The V and J ends lost 2 bases and 3 bases, in that order; junction bases with no gene match: 4. This CDR3 contains 15 residues. Per germline, CDR1 ENHRY and CDR2 SYGVKD. CDR3 in DNA: TGTGCCATCAGTGAGACCGACAGGGGAACAGATACGCAGTATTTT. Protein sequence: CAISETDRGTDTQYF.

As to this clone: Other DNA sequences from this sample encode an identical CDR3 as well. The rearrangement joins TRBV18 to TRBJ1-1, with D uncertain. V lost 3 bases and J 1 base, leaving 6 bases between the germline ends. CDR1 and CDR2 from the germline V gene are KGHSH and LQKENI. The CDR3 runs to 13 residues. CDR3 loop: CASSPRGNTEAFF. The CDR3 DNA reads TGTGCCAGCTCACCGCGGGGGAACACTGAAGCTTTCTTT.

CDR3 nucleotides: TGTGCCAGCAGTTTATTTTGGCGGGAGGTCAAAAACATTCAGTACTTC. This sequence encodes CASSLFWREVKNIQYF. The chain links TRBV27 to TRBJ2-4; TRBD2 matches at 8 bases. Germline V gene sequence: CDR1 MNHEY, CDR2 SMNVEV (reference sequence). This CDR3 is built from 16 residues. V shed 1 base, J shed 3 bases, and the junction held 5 bases outside the gene matches.

The rearrangement uses TRBV7-9 and TRBJ2-7; D is unresolved. CDR1 and CDR2 (germline): SEHNR, FQNEAQ (reference sequence). This CDR3 region has 12 residues. The V end lost 6 bases, the J end lost 1 base, and 7 bases lay between the germline ends. The DNA of the CDR3 is TGTGCCAGCAGTCCACATTCCTACGAGCAGTACTTC. Translation: CASSPHSYEQYF.

The chain has TRBV7-6 and TRBJ1-2, with a weak D call TRBD1 (6 bases). Trimming took off 5 bases at V and 6 bases at J, with 13 bases between the two ends. Germline lookup yields CDR1 SGHVS and CDR2 FNYEAQ. The CDR3 has 13 amino acids. The CDR3 DNA is TGTGCCAGCAGCGGGACATGGGCAGATGGCTACACCTTC. It yields the protein CASSGTWADGYTF.

The V and J genes are TRBV6-2 or TRBV6-3 and TRBJ2-6; 8 nucleotides align to TRBD1. Germline V lookup: CDR1 MNHEY, CDR2 SVGEGT. Trimming took 6 bases from V and 0 from J; bases not matched to a gene: 13. This CDR3 contains 19 residues. The CDR3 DNA reads as TGTGCCAGCAGCCCTCACCCGACAGGGGCAAGCTCTGGGGCCAACGTCCTGACTTTC. As protein: CASSPHPTGASSGANVLTF.

V and J are TRBV16 and TRBJ2-7; tentative D call: TRBD2 (5 bases). V lost 4 bases, J lost 13 bases, and 23 bases lay in between. CDR3 length: 14 residues. CDR1 is KGHSY and CDR2 is FQNENV in the germline V gene. The CDR3 sequence: CASSPVRSDPQVYF. The DNA of the CDR3 is TGTGCCAGCAGCCCAGTCCGTAGCGACCCCCAGGTTTACTTC.